This T cell receptor beta chain is drawn from a study of blood T cells in healthy people across ages. Every sample had a minimum of 6.5 million PBMCs isolated. The CDR3 loop spans 16 amino acids. Germline-derived CDR1 and CDR2 are SGHTA and FQGNSA. The V gene lost 1 base and the J gene lost 3 bases, with 14 bases spanning the gap. Together with a sample-barcoded 5' primer, a J-beta primer mix was included in a second PCR lasting roughly 7 to 11 cycles. TCRdb recomputed calls from the 5' RACE reads with MiXCR, one row per CDR3 protein. The table lists 630,000 or so distinct CDR3 sequences, about 30% of them singletons. This clonotype has at least ten counts.

The sample consisted of blood. This clonotype originated in a woman at least 80 years old in good health. The V gene is TRBV7-2, the J gene TRBJ2-3; a weak D match, TRBD1 (6 bases). As DNA, the CDR3 is TGTGCCAGCAGCTTAGAACCAGGGGCACTAACAGATACGCAGTATTTT. This sequence encodes CASSLEPGALTDTQYF.